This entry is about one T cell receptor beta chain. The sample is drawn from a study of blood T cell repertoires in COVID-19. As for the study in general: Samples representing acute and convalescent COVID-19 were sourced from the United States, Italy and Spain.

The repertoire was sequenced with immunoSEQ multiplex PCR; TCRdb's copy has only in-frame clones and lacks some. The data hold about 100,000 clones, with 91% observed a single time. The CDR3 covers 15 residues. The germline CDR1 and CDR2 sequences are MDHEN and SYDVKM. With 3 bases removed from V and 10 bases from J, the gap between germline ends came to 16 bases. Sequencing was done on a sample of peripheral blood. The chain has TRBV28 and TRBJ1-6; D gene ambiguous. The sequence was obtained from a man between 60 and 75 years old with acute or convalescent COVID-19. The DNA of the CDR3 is TGTGCCAGCAGTTTTTTGGTCGGCATACAGTCACCCCTCCACTTT. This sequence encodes CASSFLVGIQSPLHF.